This entry lists 24 T cell receptor beta chains sequenced from one sample in a study of identifying expanded T cells in peripheral blood. Some clones are missing from TCRdb's copy, which holds only in-frame ones; the method was immunoSEQ multiplex PCR. The data contain around 85,000 clones, approximately 90% of them singletons. Sequenced sample: blood. The receptors shown here come from a person aged 18 to 75 in good health.

The rearrangement uses TRBV21-1 and TRBJ1-5. TRBV21-1 is a pseudogene locus. CDR3 length: 16 residues. CDR3 region: CASSTQRSRDNQPQHF. CDR3 in DNA: TGTGCCAGCAGCACCCAACGGTCGAGGGACAATCAGCCCCAGCATTTT.

This clone appeared a single time. This chain connects TRBV11-2 to TRBJ2-3; TRBD2 might be the D (5 bases). V was pared by 1 base and J by 0 bases, with 5 bases between. The CDR3 is 14 residues long. CDR1 SGHAT and CDR2 FQNNGV come from the germline V gene. The CDR3 bases are TGTGCCAGCAGCTTAGGGACTAGCACAGATACGCAGTATTTT. Protein: CASSLGTSTDTQYF.

The chain has TRBV5-1 and TRBJ1-2, with D unresolved. This CDR3 is built from 14 residues. Germline assignment: CDR1 SGHRS and CDR2 YFSETQ. V lost 0 bases, J lost 8 bases, and 14 bases lay in between. The CDR3 coding sequence is TGCGCCAGCAGCTTGGACCGCCCGACGGGGGGCTACACCTTC. This codes for CASSLDRPTGGYTF.

This clone was recorded once. This chain connects TRBV5-4 to TRBJ2-5, with 11 nucleotides matching TRBD2. The DNA end favors TRBJ2-7, so the J call may be wrong. From germline, CDR1 is SGHNT and CDR2 YYREEE (reference sequence). This CDR3 has 15 amino acids. CDR3 sequence reads: CASSAAGTSGYEQYF. CDR3 sequence (DNA): TGTGCCAGCAGCGCCGCCGGGACTAGCGGCTACGAGCAGTACTTC.

The chain is built from TRBV11-3 and TRBJ1-2; possible D gene TRBD1, 6 bases. This CDR3 region has 16 residues. Germline loops: CDR1 SGHNT, CDR2 YENEEA. V was trimmed by 2 bases and J by 7 bases, leaving 20 bases between them. The chain's CDR3 is CASSLWARGRVGGYTF. In DNA form, the CDR3 reads TGTGCCAGCAGCTTATGGGCACGGGGGCGGGTAGGTGGCTACACCTTC.

The rearrangement links TRBV7-8 to TRBJ2-6; D uncertain. This CDR3 is 14 amino acids long. In germline, CDR1 is SGHVS, CDR2 FQNEAQ. V lost 3 bases and J lost 4, with 7 bases in between. In nucleotides, the CDR3 is TGTGCCAGCAGCTTGGCGTCCGGGGCCAACGTCCTGACTTTC. As protein: CASSLASGANVLTF.

V usage is TRBV4-2 and J usage is TRBJ2-2; D perhaps matches TRBD2 (6 bases). Germline loops: CDR1 LGHNA, CDR2 YNFKEQ. Deletions cut 6 bases from V and 1 base from J, with 15 bases between. The CDR3 runs to 16 residues. The CDR3 protein is CASRGVAEMNTGELFF. The CDR3 DNA reads TGTGCCAGCAGGGGGGTAGCGGAGATGAACACCGGGGAGCTGTTTTTT.

This chain joins TRBV9 and TRBJ1-3; 10 bases fit TRBD1. Germline V gives CDR1 SGDLS, CDR2 YYNGEE. V trimming: 1 base; J trimming: 0 bases; junction bases outside the gene matches: 4. This CDR3 comprises 17 residues. The CDR3 DNA is TGTGCCAGCAGCGTATCGGGACAGGGGTTCTCTGGAAACACCATATATTTT. Translating it yields CASSVSGQGFSGNTIYF.

The chain couples TRBV9 to TRBJ2-2; tentatively, D is TRBD1 or TRBD2 (5 bases each). The germline gives CDR1 SGDLS, CDR2 YYNGEE. The CDR3 extends over 14 amino acids. V was cut by 5 bases and J by 1 base, with 9 bases left in between. The CDR3 DNA is TGTGCCAGCAGGGTGGGGGTGAACACCGGGGAGCTGTTTTTT. This gives the protein CASRVGVNTGELFF.

The chain couples TRBV5-6 to TRBJ2-7, with 7 nucleotides matching TRBD2. The trim removed 4 bases at V and 3 bases at J, leaving 10 bases unmatched. This CDR3 has 15 residues. Germline loops: CDR1 SGHDT, CDR2 YYEEEE. The CDR3 sequence is CASSPAGGVDYEQYF. The CDR3, as DNA: TGTGCCAGCAGCCCGGCTGGGGGGGTGGACTACGAGCAGTACTTC.

The chain employs TRBV5-6 and TRBJ2-1, with 12 bases aligning to TRBD2. Unmatched junction bases numbered 5, after V lost 4 bases and J lost 0 bases. The CDR3 covers 17 residues. From germline, CDR1 is SGHDT and CDR2 YYEEEE. CDR3 sequence: CASSPSGRGRSYNEQFF. CDR3 DNA: TGTGCCAGCAGCCCTAGCGGGAGGGGACGCTCCTACAATGAGCAGTTCTTC.

The V call is TRBV9, the J call TRBJ2-3; maybe TRBD1 (5 bases). This CDR3 comprises 14 residues. CDR1 is SGDLS, CDR2 YYNGEE, per germline. The V and J ends lost 0 bases and 5 bases respectively, with 10 bases between them. CDR3 DNA: TGTGCCAGCAGCGTAGAGGGGTTGGGAGATACGCAGTATTTT. It translates to CASSVEGLGDTQYF. Filled out from reference TRBV9 and TRBJ2-3, the complete variable domain reads DSGVTQTPKHLITATGQRVTLRCSPRSGDLSVYWYQQSLDQGLQFLIQYYNGEERAKGNILERFSAQQFPDLHSELNLSSLELGDSALYFCASSVEGLGDTQYFGPGTRLTVL.

This clone was detected once. This chain joins TRBV15 and TRBJ1-3, with no clear D. The CDR3 extends over 13 amino acids. V lost 5 bases and J 4 bases, leaving 9 bases between the germline ends. The V gene's germline CDR1 is LNHNV and CDR2 YYDKDF (reference sequence). For the CDR3, the DNA is TGTGCCACCAGCGATACAGCCGGAAACACCATATATTTT. The encoded protein is CATSDTAGNTIYF.

Comments on this clone: The sample holds other DNA sequences that translate to the same CDR3. The chain couples TRBV5-1 to TRBJ1-1; D is undetermined. Germline V lookup: CDR1 SGHRS, CDR2 YFSETQ. The CDR3 contains 13 residues. V was trimmed by 4 bases and J by 2 bases, leaving 9 bases between them. CDR3 sequence: CASSLQTNTEAFF. The CDR3 DNA reads as TGCGCCAGCAGCCTGCAGACCAACACTGAAGCTTTCTTT.

The chain couples TRBV19 to TRBJ2-3; D ambiguous. Germline V lookup: CDR1 LNHDA, CDR2 SQIVND (reference sequence). The V end was cut by 9 bases, the J end by 1 base, with 14 bases between. This CDR3 has 14 amino acids. CDR3 loop: CASGSGDGTDTQYF. CDR3 DNA sequence: TGTGCCAGCGGAAGTGGAGATGGCACAGATACGCAGTATTTT.

The gene calls are TRBV5-6 and TRBJ2-1; TRBD1 matches 7 bases. Germline CDR1 reads SGHDT; CDR2 reads YYEEEE. The CDR3 runs 14 residues. Trimming took 5 bases from V and 6 from J; bases not matched to a gene: 8. The CDR3 loop reads CASRTKGAANEQFF. The CDR3 DNA sequence: TGTGCCAGCAGGACGAAGGGGGCGGCCAATGAGCAGTTCTTC.

The chain recombines TRBV5-1 with TRBJ2-2, with 8 bases lining up with TRBD2. The J segment lost 2 bases and the V segment lost 4 bases, leaving 10 bases of the junction unmatched. The CDR3 contains 17 residues. Per germline, CDR1 SGHRS and CDR2 YFSETQ. This CDR3 reads CASSKPEVAGNTGELFF. The CDR3 region has the DNA TGCGCCAGCAGCAAACCCGAGGTAGCGGGAAACACCGGGGAGCTGTTTTTT.

This chain connects TRBV6-5 to TRBJ2-7, with 8 bases aligning to TRBD1. V lost 5 bases to trimming and J lost 2 bases; unmatched junction nucleotides: 8. Germline V gene data show CDR1 as MNHEY and CDR2 as SVGAGI. This CDR3 spans 15 amino acids. CDR3 nucleotides: TGTGCCAGCAGTCTCTTCGGGACAGGCCCCTACGAGCAGTACTTC. As protein: CASSLFGTGPYEQYF.

This clone has only a few counts. J is TRBJ2-7 and V is TRBV11-2; D is perhaps TRBD1 (6 bases). The CDR3 has 16 amino acids. Germline loops: CDR1 SGHAT, CDR2 FQNNGV. The V end was cut by 2 bases, the J end by 4 bases, with 18 bases between. The DNA for the CDR3 is TGTGCCAGCAGCTTAAGAGGTCGGGACACTTTTTACGAGCAGTACTTC. Amino acid sequence: CASSLRGRDTFYEQYF.

The chain uses TRBV21-1 and TRBJ1-1; the D call TRBD1 from the table was never checked on the DNA. TRBV21-1 is shown as a pseudogene. The CDR3 contains 14 residues. The CDR3 region is CASSKGHPNTEAFF. The DNA for the CDR3 is TGTGCCAGCAGCAAGGGACATCCGAACACTGAAGCTTTCTTT.

The gene calls are TRBV28 and TRBJ2-7; tentatively, D is TRBD1 (6 bases). From germline, CDR1 is MDHEN and CDR2 SYDVKM. The CDR3 consists of 14 residues. V lost 8 bases, J lost 5 bases, and 19 bases lay in between. CDR3 in DNA: TGTGCCAGCGGGGGCGGGCAGGTGAACGACGAGCAGTACTTC. This translates into CASGGGQVNDEQYF.

The chain combines TRBV19 with TRBJ2-1; no reliable D call. Germline V gene data show CDR1 as LNHDA and CDR2 as SQIVND (reference sequence). V lost 5 bases, J lost 3 bases, and 14 bases lay in between. This CDR3 is built from 15 residues. CDR3 region: CASSLAAGLYNEQFF. DNA for the CDR3: TGTGCCAGTAGTTTGGCGGCCGGTCTCTACAATGAGCAGTTCTTC.

V gene TRBV19 combines with J gene TRBJ1-5, with D perhaps matching TRBD1 (5 bases). The CDR3 length is 16 residues. Germline assignment: CDR1 LNHDA and CDR2 SQIVND (reference sequence). The V end lost 5 bases, the J end lost 0 bases, and 14 bases lay between the germline ends. CDR3 in amino acids: CASSASGFYSNQPQHF. DNA of the CDR3: TGTGCCAGTAGTGCCTCAGGGTTTTATAGCAATCAGCCCCAGCATTTT.

This clone occurred a few times. J is TRBJ1-1 and V is TRBV6-6; no clear D. V was shortened by 6 bases and J by 1 base, with 6 bases between the two germline ends. Germline V gene lookup returns CDR1 MNHNY and CDR2 SVGAGI (reference sequence). The CDR3 is 12 amino acids. CDR3: CASREKNTEAFF. The CDR3 DNA is TGTGCCAGCAGGGAAAAGAACACTGAAGCTTTCTTT.